This TCR beta chain was retrieved from a study of cytomegalovirus exposure and HLA in healthy donors. Healthy bone marrow donors supplied every sample. This clone was observed a handful of times. At one of its ends the junction is not consistent with the germline gene, which may arise from a read error. The CDR3 runs 12 residues. The germline CDR1 and CDR2 sequences are MNHNS and SASEGT. This PCR relied on a set of 60 Vbeta primers and 13 Jbeta primers. Sequenced by immunoSEQ multiplex PCR; TCRdb stores in-frame clones only, minus some. Among some 87,000 clones, about three fifths were seen once, and the ten largest hold around 5.5%.

Material: PBMCs. The chain links TRBV6-1 to TRBJ2-6, with TRBD2 as a possible D gene (5 bases). This sequence was found in a woman in her twenties or thirties in good health and CMV-seropositive. CDR3 coding DNA: TGTGCCAGCAGCGCCGGGGACAACGTCCTGACTTTC. It encodes CASSAGDNVLTF.